The 27 T cell receptor beta chains below all came from one sample that was sequenced in a study of T cell responses to AZD1222 COVID-19 vaccine. Data came from immunoSEQ multiplex PCR; TCRdb stores just in-frame clones and leaves some out. This sample carries about 120,000 clones, 88% of them seen once, and the ten largest clones take roughly 3.5%. The sample was peripheral blood, taken on day 0 of AZD1222 vaccination. The receptors come from an adult in good health.

The chain employs TRBV3-1 (or the pseudogene TRBV3-2) and TRBJ1-1; a possible D gene is TRBD1 (5 bases). Deletions cut 0 bases from V and 6 bases from J, with 8 bases between. Germline CDR1 and CDR2: LGHDT and YNNKEL (reference sequence). The CDR3 length is 13 residues. CDR3 sequence reads: CASSQDGGAEAFF. The CDR3, as DNA: TGTGCCAGCAGCCAAGATGGAGGGGCTGAAGCTTTCTTT.

The chain links TRBV28 to TRBJ1-1; a weak D match, TRBD1 (6 bases). Germline CDR1 is MDHEN and CDR2 is SYDVKM. The CDR3 spans 12 residues. V was clipped by 5 bases and J by 6 bases, with 10 bases between them. CDR3 sequence reads: CASSPGTPEAFF. In nucleotides, the CDR3 is TGTGCCAGCAGTCCCGGGACACCTGAAGCTTTCTTT.

This chain links TRBV6-4 with TRBJ2-3; 10 bases align to TRBD2. CDR3 size: 16 residues. Germline CDR1 reads MRHNA; CDR2 reads SNTAGT. J was trimmed by 2 bases and V by 3 bases; bases with no gene match: 5. The DNA of the CDR3 is TGTGCCAGCAGTGAGGGTAGCGGGGGGCCCACAGATACGCAGTATTTT. It encodes CASSEGSGGPTDTQYF.

The chain links TRBV11-2 to TRBJ1-2; 8 positions match TRBD1. Germline V CDR1 and CDR2: SGHAT, FQNNGV. V lost 5 bases to trimming and J lost 8 bases; unmatched junction nucleotides: 7. CDR3 size: 13 residues. The CDR3 region is CASSQDRALGYTF. DNA of the CDR3: TGTGCCAGCAGCCAGGACAGGGCCCTCGGCTACACCTTC.

The genes are TRBV2 and TRBJ1-1, with TRBD1 as a possible D gene (5 bases). Per the germline V gene, CDR1 is SNHLY and CDR2 is FYNNEI. The CDR3 sequence is 14 residues long. Trimming pared 5 bases from V and 0 bases from J, leaving 10 bases between. CDR3 protein: CASSTGRMNTEAFF. The CDR3 nucleotides are TGTGCCAGCAGTACGGGACGGATGAACACTGAAGCTTTCTTT.

The chain joins TRBV6-5 to TRBJ1-1; the D is unclear. V dropped 6 bases and J dropped 6 bases, with 17 bases sitting between them. The CDR3 sequence is 14 residues long. CDR1 and CDR2 (germline): MNHEY, SVGAGI. CDR3: CASSSSRDLAEAFF. DNA of the CDR3: TGTGCCAGCAGCTCGTCCCGGGATCTTGCTGAAGCTTTCTTT.

The rearrangement links TRBV5-4 to TRBJ2-7; TRBD1 aligns across 9 bases. Germline assignment: CDR1 SGHNT and CDR2 YYREEE (reference sequence). V lost 3 bases, J lost 3 bases, and 7 bases stayed unmatched. The CDR3 extends over 15 amino acids. The CDR3 reads CASSSRDRVGYEQYF. The DNA for the CDR3 is TGTGCCAGCAGCTCTCGGGACAGGGTTGGCTACGAGCAGTACTTC.

The chain is built from TRBV12-5 and TRBJ2-1, with unresolved D. This CDR3 is built from 11 residues. Germline V gene data show CDR1 as LGHNT and CDR2 as FRNRAP. V was shortened by 5 bases and J by 6 bases, with 5 bases between the two germline ends. The CDR3 DNA sequence: TGTGCTAGTGGTCCAGGCAATGAGCAGTTCTTC. It specifies CASGPGNEQFF.

This rearrangement joins TRBV5-5 to TRBJ1-3, with 8 bases aligning to TRBD1. Germline V lookup: CDR1 SGHKS, CDR2 YYEKEE (reference sequence). The ends lost 0 bases at V and 4 bases at J; junction bases unmatched: 3. The CDR3 is 15 amino acids. The CDR3 DNA reads TGTGCCAGCAGCTTGGGACAGGGGACCGGAAACACCATATATTTT. Translated: CASSLGQGTGNTIYF.

This chain uses TRBV11-2 with TRBJ1-2; D call uncertain. This CDR3 has 15 amino acids. Germline V lookup: CDR1 SGHAT, CDR2 FQNNGV. V gave up 4 bases and J gave up 4 bases, with 16 bases separating them. This CDR3 reads CASSSHGSPIYGYTF. As DNA, the CDR3 is TGTGCCAGCAGCTCCCACGGGTCCCCCATCTATGGCTACACCTTC. Supplemented by reference TRBV11-2 and TRBJ1-2, the full variable domain reads EAGVAQSPRYKIIEKRQSVAFWCNPISGHATLYWYQQILGQGPKLLIQFQNNGVVDDSQLPKDRFSAERLKGVDSTLKIQPAKLEDSAVYLCASSSHGSPIYGYTFGSGTRLTVV.

The chain couples TRBV9 to TRBJ1-2; 8 bases agree with TRBD1. The V gene end was trimmed by 3 bases and the J gene end by 0 bases; junction bases not matched to a gene: 10. Looked up from germline, CDR1 is SGDLS and CDR2 is YYNGEE. This CDR3 region has 17 residues. This chain's CDR3 is CASSATRTGGANYGYTF. CDR3 nucleotides: TGTGCCAGCAGCGCGACCAGAACAGGGGGGGCTAACTATGGCTACACCTTC.

The chain carries TRBV10-3 and TRBJ1-5; D ambiguous. Germline-derived CDR1 and CDR2 are ENHRY and SYGVKD. V dropped 2 bases and J dropped 7 bases, with 9 bases sitting between them. This CDR3 has 13 residues. Here the CDR3 DNA reads TGTGCCATCAGTGAGCAGGAGAGCCAGCCCCAGCATTTT. Its protein product is CAISEQESQPQHF.

This clone was observed a single time. The chain links TRBV3-1 (or the pseudogene TRBV3-2) to TRBJ2-7; tentatively, D is TRBD1 (5 bases). The CDR3 runs to 15 residues. The germline V and J ends were trimmed by 1 base and 3 bases, with 13 bases remaining between them. Germline assignment: CDR1 LGHDT and CDR2 YNNKEL (reference sequence). This CDR3 is CASSQVPDMSYEQYF. The CDR3 nucleotides read TGTGCCAGCAGCCAAGTCCCGGACATGAGCTACGAGCAGTACTTC.

The CDR3 bases are TGTGCCAGCAGTTTTTCGTACAATGAGCAGTTCTTC. Translated, it gives CASSFSYNEQFF. This chain connects TRBV12-3 or TRBV12-4 to TRBJ2-1; D remains unclear. V was clipped by 3 bases and J by 4 bases, with 4 bases between them. The CDR3 has 12 residues.

The chain combines TRBV11-2 with TRBJ2-1, with 10 bases identical to TRBD2. V gave up 1 base and J gave up 8 bases; unmatched junction bases: 5. The germline gives CDR1 SGHAT, CDR2 FQNNGV. This CDR3 has 15 residues. For the CDR3, the DNA is TGTGCCAGCAGCTTAGCGGCTAGCGGGGGCTATGAGCAGTTCTTC. It encodes CASSLAASGGYEQFF.

This rearrangement joins TRBV18 to TRBJ1-6; tentatively, D is TRBD1 (6 bases). Germline-derived CDR1 and CDR2 are KGHSH and LQKENI. The CDR3 is made up of 16 amino acids. Trimming left V 2 bases short and J 7 bases short, with 15 bases between. CDR3 nucleotide sequence: TGTGCCAGCTCACCATTGGCAGGGGAGAGAAATTCACCCCTCCACTTT. It translates to CASSPLAGERNSPLHF.

The V and J genes are TRBV28 and TRBJ1-3; D remains unclear. V lost 5 bases to trimming and J lost 3 bases, with 11 bases between them. Germline assignment: CDR1 MDHEN and CDR2 SYDVKM. The CDR3 runs 14 residues. The CDR3 here is CASSPFGLGNTIYF. CDR3 coding DNA: TGTGCCAGCAGTCCATTCGGCCTTGGAAACACCATATATTTT. The complete variable domain, with remaining parts taken from reference TRBV28 and TRBJ1-3, reads DVKVTQSSRYLVKRTGEKVFLECVQDMDHENMFWYRQDPGLGLRLIYFSYDVKMKEKGDIPEGYSVSREKKERFSLILESASTNQTSMYLCASSPFGLGNTIYFGEGSWLTVV.

This chain connects TRBV5-1 to TRBJ1-5; D unclear. Trimming removed 3 bases from V and 6 bases from J, with 16 bases in between. This CDR3 spans 15 amino acids. In germline, CDR1 is SGHRS, CDR2 YFSETQ. CDR3 protein: CASSSDGDKGQPQHF. The CDR3 DNA reads TGCGCCAGCAGCTCAGACGGAGATAAGGGTCAGCCCCAGCATTTT.

The gene calls are TRBV11-2 and TRBJ2-7; D gene unclear. The germline V gene encodes CDR1 SGHAT and CDR2 FQNNGV. The CDR3 sequence is 13 residues long. Trimming removed 2 bases from V and 7 bases from J, with 12 bases in between. CDR3 nucleotides: TGTGCCAGCAGCTTATCGACCCTGGATGAGCAGTACTTC. It specifies CASSLSTLDEQYF.

The chain recombines TRBV23-1 with TRBJ1-3; D is perhaps TRBD1 (5 bases). TRBV23-1 is known as an ORF, though its function is uncertain. The CDR3 totals 17 residues. Trimming removed 3 bases from V and 4 bases from J, with 19 bases in between. CDR3 in amino acids: CASSQPPGPIAGNTIYF. The CDR3 DNA reads TGCGCCAGCAGTCAGCCCCCGGGACCCATAGCGGGAAACACCATATATTTT.

This chain joins TRBV5-1 and TRBJ1-6; the D is unclear. V was shortened by 1 base and J by 6 bases, with 8 bases between the two germline ends. Germline V gene lookup returns CDR1 SGHRS and CDR2 YFSETQ. The CDR3 sequence is 14 residues long. This chain's CDR3 is CASSLWETNSPLHF. The CDR3 bases are TGCGCCAGCAGCTTGTGGGAGACTAATTCACCCCTCCACTTT.

V and J are TRBV6-5 and TRBJ1-1; D not resolved. With 7 bases removed from V and 1 base from J, the gap between germline ends came to 4 bases. Per germline, CDR1 MNHEY and CDR2 SVGAGI. The length of the CDR3 is 11 residues. This CDR3 reads CASTGNTEAFF. The CDR3, as DNA: TGTGCCAGCACCGGGAACACTGAAGCTTTCTTT.

The rearrangement joins TRBV7-2 to TRBJ2-3; 9 bases map to TRBD1. Looked up from germline, CDR1 is SGHTA and CDR2 is FQGNSA. This CDR3 contains 15 residues. The V segment lost 2 bases and the J segment 3 bases; nucleotides outside the gene matches: 3. The CDR3: CASSLMGQGTDTQYF. The CDR3 bases are TGTGCCAGCAGCTTAATGGGACAGGGAACAGATACGCAGTATTTT.

The chain couples TRBV5-4 to TRBJ2-5; TRBD1 is a possible D gene (5 bases). The CDR3 is made up of 14 amino acids. CDR1 is SGHNT and CDR2 is YYREEE in the germline V gene (reference sequence). Trimming cost V 0 bases and J 2 bases, with 8 bases left between them. CDR3: CASSLGQLQETQYF. In DNA form, the CDR3 reads TGTGCCAGCAGCTTGGGACAGCTACAAGAGACCCAGTACTTC. The variable domain in full, completed from reference TRBV5-4 and TRBJ2-5, reads ETGVTQSPTHLIKTRGQQVTLRCSSQSGHNTVSWYQQALGQGPQFIFQYYREEENGRGNFPPRFSGLQFPNYSSELNVNALELDDSALYLCASSLGQLQETQYFGPGTRLLVL.

The chain links TRBV6-5 to TRBJ2-1; TRBD1 matches at 9 bases. V lost 6 bases, J lost 1 base, and 1 base stayed unmatched. Germline CDR1 is MNHEY and CDR2 is SVGAGI. The CDR3 extends over 14 amino acids. The CDR3 loop reads CASRDRGSYNEQFF. The CDR3 DNA is TGTGCCAGCAGGGACAGGGGTTCCTACAATGAGCAGTTCTTC.

This sequence joins TRBV21-1 and TRBJ2-3. TRBV21-1 is assigned pseudogene status. CDR3 length: 13 amino acids. The CDR3 reads CASPGKCTDTQYF. The DNA of the CDR3 is TGTGCCAGCCCTGGAAAATGCACAGATACGCAGTATTTT.

In DNA form, the CDR3 reads TGCGCCAGCAGCCCGACCGGGACAGCTACATATTCACCCCTCCACTTT. The encoded protein is CASSPTGTATYSPLHF. J is TRBJ1-6 and V is TRBV5-1, with 7 bases identical to TRBD1. The CDR3 is 16 amino acids. Germline V gives CDR1 SGHRS, CDR2 YFSETQ. V lost 4 bases, J lost 8 bases, and 12 bases stayed unmatched.